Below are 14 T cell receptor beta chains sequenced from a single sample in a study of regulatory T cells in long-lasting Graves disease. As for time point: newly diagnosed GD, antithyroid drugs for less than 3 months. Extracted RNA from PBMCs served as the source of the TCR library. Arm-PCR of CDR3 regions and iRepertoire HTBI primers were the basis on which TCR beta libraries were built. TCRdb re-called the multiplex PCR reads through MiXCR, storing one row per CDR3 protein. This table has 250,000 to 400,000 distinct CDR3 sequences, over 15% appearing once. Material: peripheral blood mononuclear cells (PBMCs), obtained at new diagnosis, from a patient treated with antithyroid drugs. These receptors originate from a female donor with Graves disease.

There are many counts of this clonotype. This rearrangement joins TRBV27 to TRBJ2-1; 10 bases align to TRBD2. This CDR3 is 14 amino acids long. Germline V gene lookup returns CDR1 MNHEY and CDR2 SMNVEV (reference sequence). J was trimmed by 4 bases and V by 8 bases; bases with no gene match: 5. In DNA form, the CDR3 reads TGTGCCAGCTCGAGAGCGGGAGGGTACAATGAGCAGTTCTTC. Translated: CASSRAGGYNEQFF.

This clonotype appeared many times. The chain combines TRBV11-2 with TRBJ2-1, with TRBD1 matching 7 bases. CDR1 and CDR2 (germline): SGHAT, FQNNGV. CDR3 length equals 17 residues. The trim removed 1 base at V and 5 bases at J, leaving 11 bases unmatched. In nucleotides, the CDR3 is TGTGCCAGCAGCTTAGGCCCCGGGACAGACCGTAACAATGAGCAGTTCTTC. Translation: CASSLGPGTDRNNEQFF. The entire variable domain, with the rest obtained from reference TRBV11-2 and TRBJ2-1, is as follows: EAGVAQSPRYKIIEKRQSVAFWCNPISGHATLYWYQQILGQGPKLLIQFQNNGVVDDSQLPKDRFSAERLKGVDSTLKIQPAKLEDSAVYLCASSLGPGTDRNNEQFFGPGTRLTVL.

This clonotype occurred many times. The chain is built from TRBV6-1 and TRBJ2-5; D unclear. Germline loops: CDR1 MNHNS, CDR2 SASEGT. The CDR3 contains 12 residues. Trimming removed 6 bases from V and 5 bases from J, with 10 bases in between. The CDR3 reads CASSTSGETQYF. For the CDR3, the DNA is TGTGCCAGCAGCACTTCTGGGGAGACCCAGTACTTC.

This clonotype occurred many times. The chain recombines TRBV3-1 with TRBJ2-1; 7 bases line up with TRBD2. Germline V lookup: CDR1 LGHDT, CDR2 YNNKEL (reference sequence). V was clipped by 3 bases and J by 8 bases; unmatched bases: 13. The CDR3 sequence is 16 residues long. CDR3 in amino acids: CASSHSREGRVDEQFF. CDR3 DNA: TGTGCCAGCAGCCATTCCAGGGAGGGCAGGGTTGATGAGCAGTTCTTC.

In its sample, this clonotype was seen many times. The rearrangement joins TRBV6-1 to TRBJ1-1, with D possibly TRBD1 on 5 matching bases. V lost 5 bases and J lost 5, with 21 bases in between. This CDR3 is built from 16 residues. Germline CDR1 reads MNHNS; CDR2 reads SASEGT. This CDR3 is CASSPRGGGFTTEAFF. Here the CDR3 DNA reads TGTGCCAGCAGTCCCCGAGGTGGGGGGTTTACGACTGAAGCTTTCTTT.

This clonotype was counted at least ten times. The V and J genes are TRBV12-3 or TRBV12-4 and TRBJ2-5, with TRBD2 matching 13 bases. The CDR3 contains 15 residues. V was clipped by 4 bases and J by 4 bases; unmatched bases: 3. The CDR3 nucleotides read TGTGCCAGCAGTTGGGGACTAGCGGGGCGAGAGACCCAGTACTTC. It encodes CASSWGLAGRETQYF.

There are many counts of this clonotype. The CDR3 region is CASSSGLGYGYTF. CDR3 DNA: TGTGCCAGCAGCTCGGGCCTCGGCTATGGCTACACCTTC. V and J are TRBV11-2 and TRBJ1-2; D unclear. In germline, CDR1 is SGHAT, CDR2 FQNNGV. V gave up 4 bases and J gave up 4 bases, with 10 bases separating them. CDR3 size: 13 residues. The full variable domain, rest sourced from reference TRBV11-2 and TRBJ1-2, is EAGVAQSPRYKIIEKRQSVAFWCNPISGHATLYWYQQILGQGPKLLIQFQNNGVVDDSQLPKDRFSAERLKGVDSTLKIQPAKLEDSAVYLCASSSGLGYGYTFGSGTRLTVV.

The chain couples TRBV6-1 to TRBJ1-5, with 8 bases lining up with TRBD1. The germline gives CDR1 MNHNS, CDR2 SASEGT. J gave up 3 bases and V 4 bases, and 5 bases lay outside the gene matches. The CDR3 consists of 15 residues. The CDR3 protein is CASSVTGVVNQPQHF. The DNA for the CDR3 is TGTGCCAGCAGTGTGACAGGGGTCGTCAATCAGCCCCAGCATTTT.

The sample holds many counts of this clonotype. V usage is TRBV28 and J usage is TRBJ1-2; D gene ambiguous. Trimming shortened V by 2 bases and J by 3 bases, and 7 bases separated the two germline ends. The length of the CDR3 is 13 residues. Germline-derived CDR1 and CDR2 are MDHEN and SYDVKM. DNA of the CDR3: TGTGCCAGCAGTTTACCCCAGGACTATGGCTACACCTTC. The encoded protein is CASSLPQDYGYTF.

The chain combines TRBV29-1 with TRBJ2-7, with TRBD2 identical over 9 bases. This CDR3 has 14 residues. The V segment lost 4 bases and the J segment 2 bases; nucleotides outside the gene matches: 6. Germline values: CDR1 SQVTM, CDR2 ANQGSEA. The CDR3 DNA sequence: TGCAGCGTTGGTGGGACTAGCAGAGCCTACGAGCAGTACTTC. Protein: CSVGGTSRAYEQYF.

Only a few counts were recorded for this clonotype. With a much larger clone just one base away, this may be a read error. The CDR3 bases are TGTGCCAGCACGGGTTCGGGACCTTACGAGCAGTTCTTC. Protein sequence: CASTGSGPYEQFF. The V gene is TRBV12-3 or TRBV12-4, the J gene TRBJ2-1; either TRBD1 or TRBD2 may supply D (5 bases each). With 7 bases removed from V and 10 bases from J, the gap between germline ends came to 17 bases. This CDR3 has 13 amino acids.

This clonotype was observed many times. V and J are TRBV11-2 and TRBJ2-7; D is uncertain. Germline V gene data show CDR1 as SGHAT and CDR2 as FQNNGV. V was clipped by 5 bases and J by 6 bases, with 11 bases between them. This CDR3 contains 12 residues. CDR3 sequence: CASSPSRREQYF. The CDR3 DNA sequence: TGTGCCAGCAGCCCCAGTAGGCGCGAGCAGTACTTC.

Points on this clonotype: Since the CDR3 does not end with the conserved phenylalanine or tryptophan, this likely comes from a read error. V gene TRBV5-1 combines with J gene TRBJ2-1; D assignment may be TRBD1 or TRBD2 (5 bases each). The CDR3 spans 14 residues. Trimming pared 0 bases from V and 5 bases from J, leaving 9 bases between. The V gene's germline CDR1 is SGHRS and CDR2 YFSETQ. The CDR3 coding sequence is TGCGCCAGCAGCTTGGGGGGACGGAACAATGAGCAGTTCTTG. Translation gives CASSLGGRNNEQFL.

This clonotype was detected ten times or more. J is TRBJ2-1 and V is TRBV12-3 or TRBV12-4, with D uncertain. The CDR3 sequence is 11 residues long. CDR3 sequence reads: CPPHTNNEQFF. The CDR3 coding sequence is TGTCCACCCCATACCAACAATGAGCAGTTCTTC.